The rows below give T cell receptor beta chains drawn from one sample of a study of cytomegalovirus exposure and HLA in healthy donors. Method: immunoSEQ multiplex PCR; TCRdb's copy keeps in-frame clones and lacks some. The sample contains about 130,000 clones, around 80% of which appear only once. What was sequenced was PBMCs. Source of these receptors: a woman younger than 35 in good health and CMV-seronegative. Both conserved end residues are part of each CDR3. Each record gives: D gene, V gene, J gene, clone size, CDR3 protein, CDR3 DNA. A D gene is named only where the DNA matches it firmly. Rows give clone size only sometimes, using once, few, many, or a class for an expanded clone.

D: -
V: TRBV6-4
J: TRBJ2-2
size: -
CDR3: CASSRSGELFF
DNA: TGTGCCAGCAGTCGGAGCGGGGAGCTGTTTTTT

D: -
V: TRBV11-2
J: TRBJ2-7
size: -
CDR3: CASSLGLNSYEQYF
DNA: TGTGCCAGCAGCTTAGGGCTCAACTCCTACGAGCAGTACTTC

D: TRBD2
V: TRBV15
J: TRBJ2-1
size: -
CDR3: CATSSLRLAHEQFF
DNA: TGTGCCACCAGCAGCCTTAGACTAGCCCATGAGCAGTTCTTC

D: TRBD1
V: TRBV27
J: TRBJ2-3
size: -
CDR3: CASSLRQGATDTQYF
DNA: TGTGCCAGCAGTTTACGACAGGGGGCAACAGATACGCAGTATTTT

D: -
V: TRBV20-1
J: TRBJ1-2
size: -
CDR3: CSARGAYGYTF
DNA: TGCAGTGCTAGGGGGGCCTATGGCTACACCTTC

D: -
V: TRBV18
J: TRBJ1-5
size: -
CDR3: CASSSQGGEQPQHF
DNA: TGTGCCAGCTCATCACAGGGAGGGGAACAGCCCCAGCATTTT

D: TRBD2
V: TRBV4-1
J: TRBJ2-3
size: -
CDR3: CASSQRGDSTDTQYF
DNA: TGCGCCAGCAGCCAACGGGGGGATAGCACAGATACGCAGTATTTT

D: -
V: TRBV7-2
J: TRBJ2-5
size: -
CDR3: CASSLLSEGERALETQYF
DNA: TGTGCCAGCAGCCTATTAAGCGAGGGGGAGAGAGCGCTAGAGACCCAGTACTTC

D: -
V: TRBV7-9
J: TRBJ2-3
size: -
CDR3: CASSASGSTDTQYF
DNA: TGTGCCAGCAGCGCCAGCGGGAGCACAGATACGCAGTATTTT

D: TRBD1
V: TRBV19
J: TRBJ1-2
size: many
CDR3: CASSAAGGGYTF
DNA: TGTGCCAGTAGTGCTGCAGGGGGTGGCTACACCTTC

D: -
V: TRBV28
J: TRBJ2-7
size: -
CDR3: CASCECRASYEQYF
DNA: TGTGCCAGCTGCGAGTGTCGAGCCTCCTACGAGCAGTACTTC

D: -
V: TRBV15
J: TRBJ1-3
size: -
CDR3: CATSREGGSGNTIYF
DNA: TGTGCCACCAGCAGAGAAGGGGGTTCGGGAAACACCATATATTTT

D: -
V: TRBV6-4
J: TRBJ1-1
size: -
CDR3: CASSALVNTEAFF
DNA: TGTGCCAGCAGTGCACTAGTGAACACTGAAGCTTTCTTT

D: -
V: TRBV4-2
J: TRBJ2-1
size: -
CDR3: CASSQEARGNEQFF
DNA: TGTGCCAGCAGCCAAGAGGCGCGGGGCAATGAGCAGTTCTTC

D: -
V: TRBV7-9
J: TRBJ1-5
size: -
CDR3: CASSSLKLRDGINQPQHF
DNA: TGTGCCAGCAGCTCCCTCAAGTTGCGGGACGGGATCAATCAGCCCCAGCATTTT

D: TRBD2
V: TRBV6-5
J: TRBJ2-2
size: -
CDR3: CASSYATSGIGELFF
DNA: TGTGCCAGCAGTTATGCGACTAGCGGGATAGGGGAGCTGTTTTTT

D: -
V: TRBV11-2
J: TRBJ1-2
size: -
CDR3: CASSPSMGGYGYTF
DNA: TGTGCCAGCAGCCCATCGATGGGGGGCTATGGCTACACCTTC

D: TRBD1
V: TRBV6-1
J: TRBJ1-2
size: -
CDR3: CASYEGTGGLGYTF
DNA: TGTGCCAGCTACGAGGGGACAGGGGGCTTGGGCTACACCTTC

D: TRBD2
V: TRBV6-5
J: TRBJ2-7
size: once
CDR3: CASSYSTSGFSYEQYF
DNA: TGTGCCAGCAGTTACTCGACTAGCGGGTTTTCCTACGAGCAGTACTTC

D: TRBD1
V: TRBV5-1
J: TRBJ1-1
size: -
CDR3: CASSLGQENTEAFF
DNA: TGCGCCAGCAGCTTAGGACAGGAGAACACTGAAGCTTTCTTT

D: -
V: TRBV7-9
J: TRBJ1-1
size: -
CDR3: CASSFGVGGAFF
DNA: TGTGCCAGCAGCTTCGGGGTTGGCGGAGCTTTCTTT

D: -
V: TRBV27
J: TRBJ2-7
size: -
CDR3: CASSFSREGPTSYEQYF
DNA: TGTGCCAGCAGTTTCAGCCGAGAGGGTCCAACTTCCTACGAGCAGTACTTC

D: TRBD2
V: TRBV14
J: TRBJ2-1
size: -
CDR3: CASSPLASGSNEQFF
DNA: TGTGCCAGCAGCCCTCTCGCTAGCGGGAGCAATGAGCAGTTCTTC

D: TRBD2
V: TRBV18
J: TRBJ2-1
size: -
CDR3: CASSPIPGTSGNNEQFF
DNA: TGTGCCAGCTCACCCATCCCCGGGACTAGCGGGAACAATGAGCAGTTCTTC

D: TRBD2
V: TRBV29-1
J: TRBJ2-1
size: -
CDR3: CSVGAGLAVEQFF
DNA: TGCAGCGTTGGGGCAGGACTAGCTGTTGAGCAGTTCTTC

D: -
V: TRBV5-6
J: TRBJ2-5
size: -
CDR3: CASSRTHGGRTEQYF
DNA: TGTGCCAGCAGCCGAACCCACGGGGGGCGGACGGAGCAGTACTTC

D: TRBD2
V: TRBV4-2
J: TRBJ2-5
size: -
CDR3: CASSHPGTSGSMETQYF
DNA: TGTGCCAGCAGCCACCCCGGGACTAGCGGGAGTATGGAGACCCAGTACTTC

D: TRBD2
V: TRBV30
J: TRBJ2-1
size: -
CDR3: CAWSAGTSLYNEQFF
DNA: TGTGCCTGGTCGGCCGGGACTAGCCTTTACAATGAGCAGTTCTTC

D: TRBD2
V: TRBV5-4
J: TRBJ2-3
size: few
CDR3: CASSFRTSGSPKGTDTQYF
DNA: TGTGCCAGCAGCTTCCGGACTAGCGGGAGTCCAAAAGGCACAGATACGCAGTATTTT

D: -
V: TRBV10-3
J: TRBJ2-2
size: -
CDR3: CAIREIQGPGELFF
DNA: TGTGCCATCAGAGAAATACAGGGACCCGGGGAGCTGTTTTTT

D: TRBD1
V: TRBV4-1
J: TRBJ1-1
size: -
CDR3: CASSQGTGQQLNTEAFF
DNA: TGCGCCAGCAGCCAAGGGACGGGACAGCAGTTGAACACTGAAGCTTTCTTT

D: TRBD1
V: TRBV2
J: TRBJ1-4
size: many
CDR3: CASSGSGTADEKLFF
DNA: TGTGCCAGCAGTGGCTCCGGGACAGCAGATGAAAAACTGTTTTTT

D: TRBD2
V: TRBV7-9
J: TRBJ2-1
size: -
CDR3: CASSSGTRGEQFF
DNA: TGTGCCAGCAGCTCCGGGACTAGAGGTGAGCAGTTCTTC

D: -
V: TRBV30
J: TRBJ1-2
size: -
CDR3: CAWTNRGYGYTF
DNA: TGTGCCTGGACCAACCGGGGGTATGGCTACACCTTC

D: TRBD1
V: TRBV27
J: TRBJ1-3
size: -
CDR3: CASRSLDRANSGNTIYF
DNA: TGTGCCAGCCGTTCCCTGGACAGGGCAAATTCTGGAAACACCATATATTTT

D: TRBD2
V: TRBV10-1
J: TRBJ2-1
size: once
CDR3: CASSVGLAGPYNEQFF
DNA: TGCGCCAGCAGTGTAGGGCTAGCGGGACCCTACAATGAGCAGTTCTTC

D: -
V: TRBV4-2
J: TRBJ2-2
size: few
CDR3: CASSLPLEANTGELFF
DNA: TGTGCCAGCAGCCTGCCCCTGGAGGCTAACACCGGGGAGCTGTTTTTT

D: -
V: TRBV30
J: TRBJ1-3
size: -
CDR3: CAWVTRTYSGNTIYF
DNA: TGTGCCTGGGTTACCCGGACTTACTCTGGAAACACCATATATTTT

D: -
V: TRBV10-1
J: TRBJ2-7
size: once
CDR3: CASPRTFSSYEQYF
DNA: TGCGCCAGCCCCCGGACTTTCAGCTCCTACGAGCAGTACTTC

D: TRBD1
V: TRBV5-4
J: TRBJ2-3
size: -
CDR3: CASSLRDRGPPDTQYF
DNA: TGTGCCAGCAGTCTCCGGGACAGGGGGCCTCCAGATACGCAGTATTTT

D: -
V: TRBV30
J: TRBJ1-5
size: few
CDR3: CAWSLTRQPQHF
DNA: TGTGCCTGGAGTTTGACACGCCAGCCCCAGCATTTT

D: TRBD1
V: TRBV4-1
J: TRBJ2-1
size: -
CDR3: CASSQVGQGNEQFF
DNA: TGCGCCAGCAGCCAAGTGGGACAGGGCAATGAGCAGTTCTTC

D: -
V: TRBV7-9
J: TRBJ1-1
size: -
CDR3: CASSLTFMNTEAFF
DNA: TGTGCCAGCAGCTTAACATTTATGAACACTGAAGCTTTCTTT

D: -
V: TRBV9
J: TRBJ2-7
size: -
CDR3: CASSVGNTNYEQYF
DNA: TGTGCCAGCAGCGTAGGAAACACGAACTACGAGCAGTACTTC

D: TRBD1
V: TRBV11-2
J: TRBJ2-1
size: -
CDR3: CASSLDYRGSYNEQFF
DNA: TGTGCCAGCAGCTTAGACTACAGGGGTTCCTACAATGAGCAGTTCTTC

D: -
V: TRBV6-5
J: TRBJ1-3
size: -
CDR3: CASSYGGGERNTIYF
DNA: TGTGCCAGCAGTTACGGGGGGGGCGAAAGAAACACCATATATTTT

D: TRBD2
V: TRBV7-9
J: TRBJ2-3
size: -
CDR3: CASSPRLAGGGTQYF
DNA: TGTGCCAGCAGCCCCCGGCTAGCGGGAGGGGGTACGCAGTATTTT

D: TRBD2
V: TRBV6-5
J: TRBJ2-4
size: -
CDR3: CASRPERETGNIQYF
DNA: TGTGCCAGCAGACCTGAGCGGGAGACTGGGAACATTCAGTACTTC

D: -
V: TRBV2
J: TRBJ1-1
size: -
CDR3: CASRPPERNTEAFF
DNA: TGTGCCAGCAGACCCCCCGAGAGGAACACTGAAGCTTTCTTT

D: TRBD1
V: TRBV27
J: TRBJ2-7
size: -
CDR3: CAALILAYAGTGISYEQYF
DNA: TGTGCCGCCCTAATTCTGGCCTACGCCGGGACAGGGATCTCCTACGAGCAGTACTTC

D: -
V: TRBV5-1
J: TRBJ2-1
size: -
CDR3: CASSLGTVAYNEQFF
DNA: TGCGCCAGCAGCTTGGGAACTGTAGCCTACAATGAGCAGTTCTTC

D: -
V: TRBV4-2
J: TRBJ1-5
size: -
CDR3: CASSQGSGSNQPQHF
DNA: TGTGCCAGCAGCCAAGGTTCAGGGAGCAATCAGCCCCAGCATTTT

D: -
V: TRBV10-3
J: TRBJ2-4
size: -
CDR3: CAISAPIKNIQYF
DNA: TGTGCCATCAGTGCCCCTATTAAAAACATTCAGTACTTC